This entry lists 11 T cell receptor beta chains sequenced from one sample in a study of Ad26.COV2.S vaccination and SARS-CoV-2 variants. Treatment specified: around 19 received Ad26.COV2.S at low or high dose, single or two shots; five or six received placebo; per-sample allocation not given. Samples analyzed were those drawn on day 63 after the first vaccine or placebo injection. Produced via immunoSEQ multiplex PCR; TCRdb's table is partial and in-frame only. Counted here are around 300,000 clones, around nine tenths occurring once; the ten biggest clones make up about 10%. The sequencing used peripheral blood, collected in a trial of Ad26.COV2.S vaccine versus placebo. Receptors originate from a person aged 18-60 years who received the Ad26.COV2.S COVID-19 vaccine or a placebo.

This sequence joins TRBV18 and TRBJ2-7; 12 nucleotides match TRBD2. The CDR3 runs to 19 residues. Germline V gives CDR1 KGHSH, CDR2 LQKENI. V lost 1 base, J lost 1 base, and 11 bases stayed unmatched. CDR3 region: CASSPQSSSGRDGSYEQYF. Here the CDR3 DNA reads TGTGCCAGCTCACCACAATCATCTAGCGGGAGGGATGGTTCCTACGAGCAGTACTTC.

This clone was seen a single time. V gene TRBV29-1 combines with J gene TRBJ2-7, with TRBD1 matching over 8 bases. The germline V gene has CDR1 SQVTM and CDR2 ANQGSEA. The CDR3 extends over 12 amino acids. Trimming removed 1 base from V and 7 bases from J; junction bases left unmatched: 3. CDR3 sequence: CSVEGTGREQYF. The CDR3, as DNA: TGCAGCGTTGAAGGGACAGGGAGGGAGCAGTACTTC.

This chain uses TRBV4-3 with TRBJ2-7; D uncertain. V gave up 0 bases and J gave up 3 bases, with 12 bases separating them. Germline CDR1 is LGHNA and CDR2 is YSLEER. This CDR3 is built from 15 residues. This chain's CDR3 is CASSQEVKGSYEQYF. In DNA, the CDR3 is TGCGCCAGCAGCCAAGAAGTCAAGGGAAGCTACGAGCAGTACTTC.

This chain's CDR3 is CASSQTGESSYEQYF. CDR3 DNA: TGTGCCAGCAGTCAGACAGGGGAAAGCTCCTACGAGCAGTACTTC. The rearrangement joins TRBV25-1 to TRBJ2-7; 8 bases match TRBD1. Germline CDR1 MGHDK, CDR2 SYGVNS. The ends lost 5 bases at V and 0 bases at J; junction bases unmatched: 6. CDR3 length: 15 amino acids.

This clone was seen many times. J is TRBJ2-2 and V is TRBV5-4; the D is unclear. V shed 6 bases and J shed 4 bases, with 13 bases lying between them. The CDR3 length is 14 residues. Germline V gives CDR1 SGHNT, CDR2 YYREEE (reference sequence). CDR3 DNA sequence: TGTGCCAGCATTCAGATGGGCGTCACCGGGGAGCTGTTTTTT. Translating it yields CASIQMGVTGELFF.

The J gene is TRBJ2-7, the V gene TRBV28, with a weak D call TRBD2 (6 bases). The CDR3 extends over 14 amino acids. Trimming took 4 bases from V and 3 from J, leaving 13 bases between them. The germline CDR1 and CDR2 sequences are MDHEN and SYDVKM. CDR3 DNA: TGTGCCAGCAGTTCGGCGGGGAGCCTCTACGAGCAGTACTTC. Its protein product is CASSSAGSLYEQYF.

V and J are TRBV7-6 and TRBJ2-7; D tentatively fits TRBD1 or TRBD2 (6 bases each). Deletions cut 1 base from V and 5 bases from J, with 12 bases between. The CDR3 totals 14 residues. The germline CDR1 and CDR2 sequences are SGHVS and FNYEAQ. The CDR3 DNA reads as TGTGCCAGCAGCTTAGGGCCGGGGGCGGACGAGCAGTACTTC. This gives the protein CASSLGPGADEQYF.

The chain joins TRBV19 to TRBJ1-5; TRBD1 agrees at 11 bases. The CDR3 runs 17 residues. CDR1 LNHDA and CDR2 SQIVND come from the germline V gene (reference sequence). After removal of 5 bases from V and 7 bases from J, the junction contained 13 bases not matched to a gene. CDR3 DNA sequence: TGTGCCAGTAGTCGTTCGGACAGGGGGCATTGGGAACAGCCCCAGCATTTT. Protein product: CASSRSDRGHWEQPQHF.

The genes are TRBV2 and TRBJ2-1; 7 bases are shared with TRBD2. The germline CDR1 and CDR2 sequences are SNHLY and FYNNEI. This CDR3 comprises 15 residues. J lost 0 bases, V lost 6 bases, and 5 bases had no gene match. The CDR3 DNA follows: TGTGCCAGCAGGCGGGAGACATCCTCCTACAATGAGCAGTTCTTC. Protein product: CASRRETSSYNEQFF.

The V and J genes are TRBV6-1 and TRBJ2-1; the match to TRBD2 covers 14 bases. V lost 4 bases to trimming and J lost 1 base; unmatched junction nucleotides: 9. The germline V gene has CDR1 MNHNS and CDR2 SASEGT. The CDR3 sequence is 19 residues long. The CDR3 region is CASSAQGTSGRESYNEQFF. CDR3 sequence (DNA): TGTGCCAGCAGTGCACAAGGGACTAGCGGGAGAGAATCCTACAATGAGCAGTTCTTC.

The chain uses TRBV28 and TRBJ2-2, with D unclear. The CDR3 extends over 14 amino acids. Trimming removed 2 bases from V and 6 bases from J, with 10 bases in between. Germline CDR1 reads MDHEN; CDR2 reads SYDVKM. The CDR3 sequence is CASSLSQDSGELFF. The CDR3 DNA reads as TGTGCCAGCAGTTTAAGCCAGGATTCCGGGGAGCTGTTTTTT.